A single sample is the source of the 26 T cell receptor beta chains below, sequenced in a study of blood T cells in healthy people across ages. Together with a sample-barcoded 5' primer, a J-beta primer mix was included in a second PCR lasting about 7 to 12 cycles. TCRdb passed the 5' RACE reads through MiXCR, listing each CDR3 protein once. The sample has about 1.8 million distinct CDR3 sequences; less than 50% are singletons. Sequencing input: blood. The receptors were gathered from a woman aged 40 to 55 in good health.

The rearrangement uses TRBV12-3 or TRBV12-4 and TRBJ2-3, with D unresolved. Trimming took off 5 bases at V and 6 bases at J, with 24 bases between the two ends. The CDR3 runs to 17 residues. CDR3 in amino acids: CASSPLGVAHPMDTQYF. The CDR3 bases are TGTGCCAGCAGTCCCCTAGGAGTCGCCCACCCGATGGATACGCAGTATTTT.

The chain employs TRBV20-1 and TRBJ2-5; TRBD1 is a possible D gene (5 bases). Germline CDR1 DFQATT, CDR2 SNEGSKA (reference sequence). This CDR3 is built from 12 residues. V was shortened by 4 bases and J by 3 bases, with 9 bases between the two germline ends. This CDR3 is CSATRQKETQYF. The CDR3 nucleotides are TGCAGTGCTACTCGACAGAAAGAGACCCAGTACTTC.

V and J are TRBV4-1 and TRBJ2-7, with 10 bases lining up with TRBD2. The V and J ends lost 1 base and 10 bases, in that order; junction bases with no gene match: 7. This CDR3 is 14 amino acids long. CDR1 is MGHRA and CDR2 is YSYEKL in the germline V gene. CDR3: CASSQVPPSGGQYF. Written as DNA, the CDR3 is TGCGCCAGCAGCCAAGTCCCGCCTAGCGGGGGCCAGTACTTC.

In DNA, the CDR3 is TGTGCCAGCAGCGCGGAGGACAGGGGGAATGAAAAACTGTTTTTT. Translation: CASSAEDRGNEKLFF. The chain recombines TRBV9 with TRBJ1-4; TRBD1 matches 10 bases. The CDR3 has 15 residues. Germline V gene data show CDR1 as SGDLS and CDR2 as YYNGEE. V gave up 3 bases and J gave up 5 bases; unmatched junction bases: 4.

The CDR3 loop reads CASSVEGRGLYNEQFF. CDR3 bases: TGTGCCAGCAGCGTAGAAGGGAGGGGATTATACAATGAGCAGTTCTTC. This chain connects TRBV9 to TRBJ2-1; TRBD2 agrees at 7 bases. CDR1 is SGDLS and CDR2 is YYNGEE in the germline V gene. Trimming removed 0 bases from V and 4 bases from J; junction bases left unmatched: 7. The CDR3 sequence is 16 residues long.

The V gene is TRBV20-1, the J gene TRBJ2-4, with 10 bases matching TRBD1. J gave up 5 bases and V 3 bases, and 7 bases lay outside the gene matches. The CDR3 runs 15 residues. The germline V gene has CDR1 DFQATT and CDR2 SNEGSKA (reference sequence). The CDR3 DNA is TGCAGTGCTAGTGGAGACGGGACAGGGGAAAACATTCAGTACTTC. Protein sequence: CSASGDGTGENIQYF.

This chain connects TRBV11-2 to TRBJ2-1; 9 bases line up with TRBD1. V lost 5 bases, J lost 9 bases, and 11 bases stayed unmatched. Germline V gene lookup returns CDR1 SGHAT and CDR2 FQNNGV. The CDR3 sequence is 15 residues long. Here the CDR3 reads CASSGTGTGTGEQFF. CDR3 in DNA: TGTGCCAGCAGCGGAACCGGGACAGGGACAGGTGAGCAGTTCTTC.

The chain links TRBV6-4 to TRBJ2-3; D may match TRBD1 or TRBD2 (7 bases each). The V end lost 3 bases, the J end lost 11 bases, and 27 bases lay between the germline ends. CDR1 and CDR2 from the germline V gene are MRHNA and SNTAGT. The CDR3 contains 17 residues. The CDR3 nucleotides read TGTGCCAGCAGTGAGGCCCCCAGGGGGGGCCTCAACACTAGGCAGTATTTT. Residues: CASSEAPRGGLNTRQYF.

This rearrangement joins TRBV7-8 to TRBJ2-5; D remains ambiguous. The DNA end is a closer match to TRBJ2-7, so the J assignment may be wrong. In germline, CDR1 is SGHVS, CDR2 FQNEAQ. There are 12 residues in the CDR3. The CDR3 DNA is TGTGCCAGCAGCCGGATAGGCTCCGAGCAGTACTTC. This gives the protein CASSRIGSEQYF.

The chain couples TRBV7-2 to TRBJ2-5, with 9 bases identical to TRBD1. CDR1 and CDR2 from the germline V gene are SGHTA and FQGNSA. The V gene end was trimmed by 5 bases and the J gene end by 3 bases; junction bases not matched to a gene: 7. This CDR3 comprises 15 residues. CDR3 residues: CASSPRTGGEETQYF. For the CDR3, the DNA is TGTGCCAGCAGCCCACGTACAGGGGGCGAAGAGACCCAGTACTTC.

The rearrangement joins TRBV6-6 to TRBJ2-3; 8 nucleotides agree with TRBD2. The germline V gene encodes CDR1 MNHNY and CDR2 SVGAGI (reference sequence). Losses at the gene ends were 2 bases for V and 4 bases for J; bases not matched to a gene: 2. CDR3 length equals 14 residues. The CDR3 DNA reads TGTGCCAGCAGTTACCGCGGGGGGTCAGATACGCAGTATTTT. Its protein is CASSYRGGSDTQYF.

This chain uses TRBV15 with TRBJ2-4, with TRBD1 matching over 10 bases. With the DNA end fitting TRBJ2-7 better, the J assignment may be wrong. Looked up from germline, CDR1 is LNHNV and CDR2 is YYDKDF (reference sequence). The CDR3 sequence is 14 residues long. The CDR3 protein is CATQPGQGPYEQYF. CDR3 nucleotides: TGTGCCACCCAACCGGGACAGGGGCCCTACGAGCAGTACTTC.

The chain employs TRBV6-2 or TRBV6-3 and TRBJ1-1; the D gene is possibly TRBD1 (6 bases). Germline-derived CDR1 and CDR2 are MNHEY and SVGEGT. There are 11 residues in the CDR3. Trimming took 2 bases from V and 11 from J, leaving 9 bases between them. CDR3 DNA: TGTGCCAGCAGTTACACAGGGCTTGCTTTCTTT. Translated: CASSYTGLAFF.

The chain carries TRBV6-6 and TRBJ1-4; the D gene is possibly TRBD1 (5 bases). Between the trimmed V and J ends, which lost 6 bases and 5 bases, there was a span of 13 bases. The CDR3 is 14 residues long. Germline V CDR1 and CDR2: MNHNY, SVGAGI (reference sequence). The CDR3 loop reads CASSQGTDNEKLFF. The CDR3 nucleotides read TGTGCCAGCAGCCAAGGGACGGACAATGAAAAACTGTTTTTT.

This clonotype was counted a few times. This sequence joins TRBV24-1 and TRBJ2-5, with D perhaps assigned TRBD1 or TRBD2 (5 bases each). The CDR3 is made up of 15 amino acids. Per germline, CDR1 KGHDR and CDR2 SFDVKD. The germline V and J ends were trimmed by 4 bases and 4 bases, with 15 bases remaining between them. The CDR3 DNA reads TGTGCCACCAGTGAGACCCGAGGGGTACGAGAGACCCAGTACTTC. Its translation: CATSETRGVRETQYF.

In this sample, this clonotype turned up a few times. This rearrangement joins TRBV4-3 to TRBJ1-2; tentative D call: TRBD1 (5 bases). In germline, CDR1 is LGHNA, CDR2 YSLEER. With 1 base removed from V and 4 bases from J, the gap between germline ends came to 10 bases. The CDR3 has 14 amino acids. CDR3 residues: CASSQGRQSYGYTF. The CDR3 nucleotides read TGCGCCAGCAGCCAAGGTCGACAGAGCTATGGCTACACCTTC.

This clonotype has a handful of counts. This chain connects TRBV24-1 to TRBJ1-2; possible D gene TRBD1, 5 bases. Trimming left V 10 bases short and J 2 bases short, with 13 bases between. The V gene's germline CDR1 is KGHDR and CDR2 SFDVKD. This CDR3 is 13 amino acids long. The CDR3 bases are TGTGCCACTTCCGGGACCGGGAACTATGGCTACACCTTC. It codes for CATSGTGNYGYTF.

This chain connects TRBV9 to TRBJ2-1, with D uncertain. The CDR3 has 13 amino acids. Trimming stripped 4 bases from V and 9 bases from J, with 14 bases between. Germline lookup yields CDR1 SGDLS and CDR2 YYNGEE. The CDR3 is CASSSTSSREQFF. The CDR3 DNA reads as TGTGCCAGCAGCTCCACTTCCTCTCGTGAGCAGTTCTTC.

This clonotype has just a few counts. This chain links TRBV20-1 with TRBJ1-2, with TRBD1 matching over 8 bases. The V gene end was trimmed by 8 bases and the J gene end by 4 bases; junction bases not matched to a gene: 9. The CDR3 has 13 residues. Germline CDR1 reads DFQATT; CDR2 reads SNEGSKA (reference sequence). CDR3 in amino acids: CSTTRTGIYGYTF. The CDR3 DNA follows: TGCAGTACAACCAGGACAGGGATCTATGGCTACACCTTC.

Note on this clonotype: Germline and junction disagree at one end, which may indicate a read error. V usage is TRBV20-1 and J usage is TRBJ2-3, with TRBD2 matching over 9 bases. There are 15 residues in the CDR3. Germline CDR1 and CDR2: DFQATT and SNEGSKA (reference sequence). The CDR3 here is CGAAGTSSFTDTQYF. The CDR3 region has the DNA TGCGGTGCGGCCGGGACTAGCAGTTTCACAGATACGCAGTATTTT.

In its sample, this clonotype was seen a few times. The rearrangement uses TRBV20-1 and TRBJ2-1, with unresolved D. The CDR3 loop spans 12 amino acids. V shed 7 bases and J shed 7 bases, with 14 bases lying between them. Germline CDR1 reads DFQATT; CDR2 reads SNEGSKA (reference sequence). The CDR3 nucleotides are TGCAGTGTACGCAGGCTTATGAATGAGCAGTTCTTC. Protein product: CSVRRLMNEQFF.

This chain joins TRBV28 and TRBJ2-1; 12 bases are shared with TRBD2. CDR1 MDHEN and CDR2 SYDVKM come from the germline V gene. This CDR3 spans 13 amino acids. The ends lost 7 bases at V and 8 bases at J; junction bases unmatched: 3. In nucleotides, the CDR3 is TGTGCCAGCACTAGCGGGGGGGCCTATGAGCAGTTCTTC. As protein: CASTSGGAYEQFF.

This clonotype was seen a handful of times. This sequence joins TRBV24-1 and TRBJ2-5, with 8 bases aligning to TRBD1. Trimming took 0 bases from V and 4 from J; bases not matched to a gene: 9. Germline assignment: CDR1 KGHDR and CDR2 SFDVKD. The CDR3 contains 17 residues. The CDR3 DNA sequence: TGTGCCACCAGTGATTTGATGGACAGGGAAGGTTCAGAGACCCAGTACTTC. Translating gives CATSDLMDREGSETQYF.

This clonotype was seen just once. The CDR3 sequence: CASSSFRGEQFF. The CDR3, as DNA: TGTGCCAGCAGCTCCTTTCGCGGTGAGCAGTTCTTC. The chain links TRBV7-2 to TRBJ2-1; D call uncertain. CDR3 size: 12 residues. Germline values: CDR1 SGHTA, CDR2 FQGNSA. Deletions cut 4 bases from V and 9 bases from J, with 10 bases between.

The CDR3 loop is CASSAGTPTSYNEQFF. DNA for the CDR3: TGTGCCAGCTCAGCCGGGACTCCCACCTCCTACAATGAGCAGTTCTTC. The rearrangement joins TRBV18 to TRBJ2-1, with a possible D match to TRBD2 (6 bases). CDR1 is KGHSH and CDR2 is LQKENI in the germline V gene. The germline V and J ends were trimmed by 5 bases and 0 bases, with 14 bases remaining between them. This CDR3 has 16 residues. The variable domain in full, with the rest retrieved from reference TRBV18 and TRBJ2-1, is NAGVMQNPRHLVRRRGQEARLRCSPMKGHSHVYWYRQLPEEGLKFMVYLQKENIIDESGMPKERFSAEFPKEGPSILRIQQVVRGDSAAYFCASSAGTPTSYNEQFFGPGTRLTVL.

This clonotype showed up just a few times. V usage is TRBV7-9 and J usage is TRBJ2-4; no clear D. In germline, CDR1 is SEHNR, CDR2 FQNEAQ (reference sequence). Trimming took off 2 bases at V and 1 base at J, with 12 bases between the two ends. This CDR3 region has 16 residues. CDR3 sequence: CASSLTLDRAKNIQYF. The CDR3 DNA is TGTGCCAGCAGCTTAACTTTGGATCGGGCCAAAAACATTCAGTACTTC.